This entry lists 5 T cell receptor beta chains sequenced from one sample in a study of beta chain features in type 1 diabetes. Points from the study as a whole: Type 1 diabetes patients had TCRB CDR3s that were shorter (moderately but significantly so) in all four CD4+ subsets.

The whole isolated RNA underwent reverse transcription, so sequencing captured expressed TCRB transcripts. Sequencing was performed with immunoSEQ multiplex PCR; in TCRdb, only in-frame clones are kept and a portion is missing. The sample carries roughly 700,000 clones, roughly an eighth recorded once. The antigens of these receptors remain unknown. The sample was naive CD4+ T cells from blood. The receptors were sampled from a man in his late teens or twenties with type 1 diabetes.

The CDR3 is CASRPTTGKYNSPLHF. Here the CDR3 DNA reads TGTGCCAGCAGACCAACGACAGGGAAATATAATTCACCCCTCCACTTT. The chain is built from TRBV6-6 and TRBJ1-6, with 7 positions matching TRBD1. J was trimmed by 4 bases and V by 6 bases; bases with no gene match: 9. This CDR3 contains 16 residues. Germline V gene sequence: CDR1 MNHNY, CDR2 SVGAGI (reference sequence).

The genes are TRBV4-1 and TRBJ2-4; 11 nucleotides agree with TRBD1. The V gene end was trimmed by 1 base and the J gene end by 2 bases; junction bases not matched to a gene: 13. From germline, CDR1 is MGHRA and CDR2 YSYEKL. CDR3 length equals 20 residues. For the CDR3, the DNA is TGCGCCAGCAGCCAAGGCCCGGACAGGGGGCTCGGTTCGTCCAAAAACATTCAGTACTTC. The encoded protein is CASSQGPDRGLGSSKNIQYF.

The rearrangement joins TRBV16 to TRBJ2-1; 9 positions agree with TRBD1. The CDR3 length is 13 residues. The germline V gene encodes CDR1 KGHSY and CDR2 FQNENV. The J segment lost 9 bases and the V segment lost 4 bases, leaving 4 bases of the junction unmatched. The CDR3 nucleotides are TGTGCCAGCAGCCCGCGGACAGGGGCTGAGCAGTTCTTC. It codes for CASSPRTGAEQFF.

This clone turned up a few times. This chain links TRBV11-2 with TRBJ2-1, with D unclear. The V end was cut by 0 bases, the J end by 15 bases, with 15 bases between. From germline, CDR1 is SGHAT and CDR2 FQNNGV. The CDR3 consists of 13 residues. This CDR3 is CASSLDGFGDPFF. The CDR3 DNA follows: TGTGCCAGCAGCTTAGACGGGTTTGGCGATCCGTTCTTC.

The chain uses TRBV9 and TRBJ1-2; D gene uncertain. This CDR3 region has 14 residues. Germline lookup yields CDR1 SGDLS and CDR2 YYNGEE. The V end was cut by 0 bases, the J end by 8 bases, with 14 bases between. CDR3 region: CASSVGGEGRGYTF. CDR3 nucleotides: TGTGCCAGCAGCGTAGGAGGAGAGGGCCGCGGCTACACCTTC.